The 4 T cell receptor beta chains below were found in one sample sequenced in a study of CD8+ T cells in alopecia areata. The sequencing template was cDNA reverse transcribed from extracted RNA. Clones were sequenced by immunoSEQ multiplex PCR, and TCRdb holds only the in-frame ones, with some missing. The table lists around 100,000 clones, about 71% of them singletons. As for treatment: oral pan-JAK inhibitor, 5-10 mg twice daily. Sequences were derived from CD8+ T cells sorted from blood, sampled around week 44, from a patient treated with tofacitinib. These receptors all stem from a human donor with alopecia areata.

The rearrangement links TRBV27 to TRBJ2-7, with D possibly being TRBD2 (5 bases). CDR1 is MNHEY and CDR2 is SMNVEV in the germline V gene (reference sequence). This CDR3 region has 14 residues. V gave up 0 bases and J gave up 5 bases, with 11 bases separating them. The CDR3 sequence is CASSLSGSGNEQYF. CDR3 nucleotides: TGTGCCAGCAGTTTATCAGGGAGTGGGAACGAGCAGTACTTC.

This clone was observed a handful of times. The chain has TRBV29-1 and TRBJ1-2, with D unclear. CDR3 size: 10 residues. V was trimmed by 0 bases and J by 7 bases, leaving 3 bases between them. Germline-derived CDR1 and CDR2 are SQVTM and ANQGSEA. The CDR3 DNA reads as TGCAGCGTTGAAGATCTTGGCTACACCTTC. This codes for CSVEDLGYTF.

The chain is built from TRBV5-6 and TRBJ2-7, with 7 bases aligning to TRBD1. J was trimmed by 0 bases and V by 2 bases; bases with no gene match: 2. Germline-derived CDR1 and CDR2 are SGHDT and YYEEEE. CDR3 length: 14 amino acids. CDR3 sequence reads: CASSFGTDSYEQYF. The CDR3, as DNA: TGTGCCAGCAGCTTTGGGACAGACTCCTACGAGCAGTACTTC. The full variable domain, completed using reference TRBV5-6 and TRBJ2-7, is DAGVTQSPTHLIKTRGQQVTLRCSPKSGHDTVSWYQQALGQGPQFIFQYYEEEERQRGNFPDRFSGHQFPNYSSELNVNALLLGDSALYLCASSFGTDSYEQYFGPGTRLTVT.

The V gene is TRBV10-3, the J gene TRBJ2-6; no clear D. Between the trimmed V and J ends, which lost 0 bases and 1 base, there was a span of 10 bases. Germline V lookup: CDR1 ENHRY, CDR2 SYGVKD. The length of the CDR3 is 17 residues. CDR3 DNA: TGTGCCATCAGTGAGTCGGTTATAGAGTCTGGGGCCAACGTCCTGACTTTC. Its protein is CAISESVIESGANVLTF.